Below, 20 T cell receptor beta chains from the same sample are listed, as sequenced in a study of memory CD4+ T cells and cytomegalovirus serostatus. Some clones are missing from TCRdb's copy, which holds only in-frame ones; the method was immunoSEQ multiplex PCR. Altogether 50,000 or so clones are present, 70% to 80% being singletons, with the ten largest covering 1.6%. The sort gate was single viable CD3+CD4+CD8-CD45RO+ cells for memory CD4+ T cells. Sequenced input: memory CD4+ T cells from blood. The receptor set was obtained from an adult in good health and CMV-seronegative.

This clone came up once. The CDR3 region has the DNA TGTGCCAGCAGCTTGTTTGAGACCCAGTACTTC. Translated, it gives CASSLFETQYF. The chain couples TRBV5-6 to TRBJ2-5, with D unresolved. The CDR3 consists of 11 residues. CDR1 and CDR2 (germline): SGHDT, YYEEEE. V dropped 1 base and J dropped 5 bases, with 3 bases sitting between them.

The rearrangement joins TRBV4-3 to TRBJ1-4; no definite D call. CDR3 size: 12 residues. Trimming took 6 bases from V and 4 from J, leaving 6 bases between them. Germline V gene lookup returns CDR1 LGHNA and CDR2 YSLEER. Here the CDR3 DNA reads TGCGCCAGCAGACAGAGTAATGAAAAACTGTTTTTT. It encodes CASRQSNEKLFF.

This clone was counted a few times. The V call is TRBV7-9, the J call TRBJ1-2, with D tentatively TRBD1 (6 bases). Per the germline V gene, CDR1 is SEHNR and CDR2 is FQNEAQ (reference sequence). The CDR3 consists of 15 residues. Trimming took 0 bases from V and 8 from J, leaving 16 bases between them. The CDR3 here is CASSLAVGAVGGYTF. Here the CDR3 DNA reads TGTGCCAGCAGCTTAGCGGTGGGGGCCGTGGGCGGCTACACCTTC.

The table lists this clone with a few counts. CDR3 region: CASSASDGDTQYF. CDR3 in DNA: TGTGCCAGCAGCGCGTCGGACGGGGATACGCAGTATTTT. This chain connects TRBV9 to TRBJ2-3; D remains ambiguous. This CDR3 comprises 13 residues. V was trimmed by 3 bases and J by 6 bases, leaving 11 bases between them. Germline-derived CDR1 and CDR2 are SGDLS and YYNGEE.

The rearrangement links TRBV5-4 to TRBJ2-5; 8 bases are shared with TRBD1. The CDR3 extends over 14 amino acids. Germline assignment: CDR1 SGHNT and CDR2 YYREEE (reference sequence). V was clipped by 1 base and J by 5 bases; unmatched bases: 4. In DNA form, the CDR3 reads TGTGCCAGCAGCTTGTCCAGGGGGCGTGAGACCCAGTACTTC. It specifies CASSLSRGRETQYF.

The chain uses TRBV11-2 and TRBJ2-7; 8 bases are shared with TRBD1. V gave up 3 bases and J gave up 3 bases; unmatched junction bases: 4. The germline V gene encodes CDR1 SGHAT and CDR2 FQNNGV. This CDR3 comprises 14 residues. The CDR3 reads CASSLQGAVYEQYF. CDR3 nucleotides: TGTGCCAGCAGCTTGCAGGGGGCGGTCTACGAGCAGTACTTC.

This clone was seen more than once but under ten times. The chain joins TRBV28 to TRBJ2-7, with a weak D call TRBD1 (6 bases). Per germline, CDR1 MDHEN and CDR2 SYDVKM. The CDR3 contains 15 residues. With 6 bases removed from V and 4 bases from J, the gap between germline ends came to 19 bases. CDR3 bases: TGTGCCAGCAGGAGCAATAGGGGGTACCGATACGAGCAGTACTTC. It yields the protein CASRSNRGYRYEQYF.

The sample holds a few counts of this clone. This chain links TRBV6-1 with TRBJ2-7; tentative D call: TRBD1 (6 bases). The V gene lost 9 bases and the J gene lost 2 bases, with 14 bases spanning the gap. Looked up from germline, CDR1 is MNHNS and CDR2 is SASEGT. The CDR3 spans 13 residues. In nucleotides, the CDR3 is TGTGCCAGTGGGCAGGGGCGAACCTACGAGCAGTACTTC. Its translation: CASGQGRTYEQYF.

The chain couples TRBV11-1 to TRBJ2-7; D ambiguous. This CDR3 has 13 residues. The V gene lost 3 bases and the J gene lost 3 bases, with 9 bases spanning the gap. Germline V CDR1 and CDR2: SGHAT, FQDESV (reference sequence). The CDR3 bases are TGTGCCAGCAGCTTCGGGCGGATCTACGAGCAGTACTTC. Residues: CASSFGRIYEQYF. Variable domain in full (rest from reference TRBV11-1 and TRBJ2-7): EAEVAQSPRYKITEKSQAVAFWCDPISGHATLYWYRQILGQGPELLVQFQDESVVDDSQLPKDRFSAERLKGVDSTLKIQPAELGDSAMYLCASSFGRIYEQYFGPGTRLTVT.

This chain connects TRBV19 to TRBJ2-2; a weak D match, TRBD2 (5 bases). The V gene lost 11 bases and the J gene lost 0 bases, with 10 bases spanning the gap. This CDR3 spans 13 amino acids. Looked up from germline, CDR1 is LNHDA and CDR2 is SQIVND (reference sequence). In DNA, the CDR3 is TGTGCCTCAGCGGACCCGAACACCGGGGAGCTGTTTTTT. Translation gives CASADPNTGELFF.

This clone was counted a single time. V and J are TRBV18 and TRBJ2-7; D is possibly TRBD1 or TRBD2 (5 bases each). V gave up 1 base and J gave up 4 bases, with 11 bases separating them. Germline V gene lookup returns CDR1 KGHSH and CDR2 LQKENI. The CDR3 spans 14 residues. CDR3 bases: TGTGCCAGCTCACCACGATGGGACCTTTACGAGCAGTACTTC. This codes for CASSPRWDLYEQYF.

The chain employs TRBV28 and TRBJ2-1; a weak D match, TRBD2 (7 bases). V lost 6 bases and J lost 10, with 25 bases in between. Germline-derived CDR1 and CDR2 are MDHEN and SYDVKM. This CDR3 has 16 amino acids. CDR3 amino acids: CASRGRGLNGRWEQFF. The CDR3 nucleotides are TGTGCCAGCAGAGGGCGGGGGCTAAATGGGAGATGGGAGCAGTTCTTC. The variable domain in full, with the rest retrieved from reference TRBV28 and TRBJ2-1, is DVKVTQSSRYLVKRTGEKVFLECVQDMDHENMFWYRQDPGLGLRLIYFSYDVKMKEKGDIPEGYSVSREKKERFSLILESASTNQTSMYLCASRGRGLNGRWEQFFGPGTRLTVL.

This clone has only one observation. The gene calls are TRBV5-4 and TRBJ2-2, with 13 bases identical to TRBD2. V lost 5 bases and J lost 4; bases outside the gene matches: 2. The CDR3 has 15 amino acids. Germline V CDR1 and CDR2: SGHNT, YYREEE (reference sequence). CDR3 DNA: TGTGCCAGCAGGACTAGCGGGAGGTCCACCGGGGAGCTGTTTTTT. Its translation is CASRTSGRSTGELFF.

This chain connects TRBV6-6 to TRBJ1-5, with D hard to call. The V and J ends lost 2 bases and 7 bases respectively, with 12 bases between them. The CDR3 has 14 amino acids. Germline V gene sequence: CDR1 MNHNY, CDR2 SVGAGI (reference sequence). CDR3 DNA: TGTGCCAGCAGTTACCCGGAGTCTTGGCAGCCCCAGCATTTT. Protein: CASSYPESWQPQHF.

J is TRBJ1-1 and V is TRBV5-6; tentative D call: TRBD1 (5 bases). V lost 4 bases and J lost 9, with 13 bases in between. The CDR3 is made up of 12 amino acids. Germline CDR1 SGHDT, CDR2 YYEEEE. The CDR3 loop reads CASSLDSLKAFF. The CDR3 DNA follows: TGTGCCAGCAGCCTCGACAGCCTGAAAGCTTTCTTT.

The chain employs TRBV11-3 and TRBJ2-1, with D hard to call. The CDR3 runs 13 residues. The germline gives CDR1 SGHNT, CDR2 YENEEA. V was trimmed by 1 base and J by 6 bases, leaving 7 bases between them. The CDR3 coding sequence is TGTGCCAGCAGCTTAGTAGCTAGCAATGAGCAGTTCTTC. The encoded protein is CASSLVASNEQFF.

The chain recombines TRBV5-1 with TRBJ2-1; maybe TRBD2 (6 bases). Deletions cut 1 base from V and 10 bases from J, with 21 bases between. Germline CDR1 is SGHRS and CDR2 is YFSETQ. This CDR3 has 16 residues. DNA for the CDR3: TGCGCCAGCAGCTTGCGACTGGGGGGAGGTGGCAAGGAGCAGTTCTTC. It translates to CASSLRLGGGGKEQFF.

The V call is TRBV27, the J call TRBJ1-4; D is unclear. The CDR3 spans 15 residues. With 3 bases removed from V and 8 bases from J, the gap between germline ends came to 16 bases. Germline V gives CDR1 MNHEY, CDR2 SMNVEV (reference sequence). CDR3 bases: TGTGCCAGCAGTTTTGCAGGAGGCGCGGGGGAAAAACTGTTTTTT. Translating gives CASSFAGGAGEKLFF.

The chain has TRBV28 and TRBJ1-1; D is undetermined. The V end was cut by 6 bases, the J end by 3 bases, with 14 bases between. Germline CDR1 reads MDHEN; CDR2 reads SYDVKM. The CDR3 has 14 residues. This chain's CDR3 is CASRLSRRDTEAFF. CDR3 coding DNA: TGTGCCAGCAGGCTCTCTCGTCGGGACACTGAAGCTTTCTTT.

The chain combines TRBV7-2 with TRBJ1-2; TRBD1 matches 10 bases. This CDR3 has 15 residues. Looked up from germline, CDR1 is SGHTA and CDR2 is FQGNSA. V lost 5 bases and J lost 8; bases outside the gene matches: 11. CDR3 in DNA: TGTGCCAGCAGCCCAACCGGGACAGGGGAACGGGGCTACACCTTC. Translating it yields CASSPTGTGERGYTF.